Given below is one T cell receptor (beta chain) in context. Trimming pared 2 bases from V and 2 bases from J, leaving 16 bases between. CDR1 is SGHRS, CDR2 YFSETQ, per germline. The CDR3 totals 16 residues. This sample was included in a study of blood T cell repertoires in COVID-19. Turning to the study itself: Samples came from the United States, Italy and Spain, spanning acute and convalescent COVID-19. PBMCs, B-cell-depleted T cells, or T cells were the source of the cDNA or gDNA that made up the material.

Clinical history reported by participants formed the basis on which cohorts were assigned. How the authors handled the data: How many nucleated cells were present was estimated from reference gene primer amplification. Sequencing used immunoSEQ multiplex PCR; TCRdb keeps in-frame clones, though not all of them. V, J and clone size were drawn from that table, and D and trimming were deduced from the DNA. Counted here are 250,000 or so clones, about nine tenths occurring once; the ten biggest clones make up over 2%. The TCR comes from a woman between 40 and 50 years old with acute COVID-19. The V gene is TRBV5-1, the J gene TRBJ1-1, with D perhaps TRBD1 (5 bases). The sample comprised PBMCs or T cells enriched from blood (not recorded which). The DNA for the CDR3 is TGCGCCAGCAGCTTCCAACCCGGGGGAACAAACACTGAAGCTTTCTTT. It codes for CASSFQPGGTNTEAFF.